This T cell receptor (beta chain) came from a study of blood T cell repertoires in COVID-19. Whole-study context: COVID-19 samples from acute and convalescent phases originated in the United States, Italy and Spain. The analysed material was cDNA or gDNA that came from T cells, B-cell-depleted T cells, or PBMCs.

This clone was picked up one time. How the authors handled the data: Estimation of nucleated cell counts was performed using reference gene primer amplification. Repertoires were generated with immunoSEQ multiplex PCR, while TCRdb's copy carries only in-frame clones and drops some. The DNA gave D and trimming, while V, J and clone size come from that table. The repertoire includes about 30,000 clones, about 90% of them detected once, and around 15% sits in the top ten. The sample taken for sequencing was peripheral blood. The sequence was collected from a man between 60 and 75 years old with active COVID-19.

CDR3 loop: CATSRDRPGTEAFF. CDR3 in DNA: TGTGCCACCAGCAGAGACAGGCCGGGGACTGAAGCTTTCTTT. The chain combines TRBV15 with TRBJ1-1; unclear D gene. The germline CDR1 and CDR2 sequences are LNHNV and YYDKDF (reference sequence). V lost 0 bases and J 5 bases, leaving 10 bases between the germline ends. The length of the CDR3 is 14 residues.